The sequence of this T cell receptor beta chain was determined in a study of regulatory T cells in long-lasting Graves disease. Points from the study as a whole: Among persistent patients, a larger number of public clonotypes were shared (about 3,000) than among newly diagnosed patients (about 970).

Documented time point: newly diagnosed GD, antithyroid drugs for less than 3 months. With RNA extracted from PBMCs as input, the TCR library was made. According to the study, TCR beta libraries were built with iRepertoire HTBI primers and CDR3-region Arm-PCR. Original processing methods: Across the samples, identification revealed roughly 56 TRBV and more than twelve TRBJ segments. TCRdb re-analysed the multiplex PCR reads in MiXCR, keeping a single row per CDR3 protein. Clone size and V and J calls follow TCRdb, not the original study. The sample records roughly 520,000 distinct CDR3 sequences, around 12% being singletons. Only a few counts were recorded for this clonotype. Its antigen is not identified. Trimming left V 5 bases short and J 6 bases short, with 13 bases between. CDR3 length: 13 amino acids. CDR1 is SGHTA and CDR2 is FQGNSA in the germline V gene. A further study also used this sample, focusing on T cells in Graves' hyperthyroidism and ophthalmopathy. According to that study: HTBI primers were employed in a first-round RT-PCR of the TCR CDR3.

Sequencing used peripheral blood mononuclear cells (PBMCs), obtained at new diagnosis, from a patient treated with antithyroid drugs. The chain employs TRBV7-2 and TRBJ1-2, with D unresolved. The TCR originated in a woman aged 25 to 39 with Graves disease. CDR3 sequence: CASSPQSGNGYTF. In DNA form, the CDR3 reads TGTGCCAGCAGCCCCCAGAGCGGAAATGGCTACACCTTC.